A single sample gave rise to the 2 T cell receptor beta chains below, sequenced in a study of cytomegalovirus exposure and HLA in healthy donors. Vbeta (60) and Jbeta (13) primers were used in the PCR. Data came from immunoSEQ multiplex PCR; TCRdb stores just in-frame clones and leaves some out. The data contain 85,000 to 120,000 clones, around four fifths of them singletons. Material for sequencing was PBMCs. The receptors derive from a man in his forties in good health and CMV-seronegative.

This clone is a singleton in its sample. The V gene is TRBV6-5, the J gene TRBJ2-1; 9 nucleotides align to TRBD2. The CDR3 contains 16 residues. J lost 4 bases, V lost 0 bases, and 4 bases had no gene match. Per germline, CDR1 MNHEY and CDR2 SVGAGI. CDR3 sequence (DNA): TGTGCCAGCAGTTACTCTGCGGGGGGGGCATACAATGAGCAGTTCTTC. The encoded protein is CASSYSAGGAYNEQFF.

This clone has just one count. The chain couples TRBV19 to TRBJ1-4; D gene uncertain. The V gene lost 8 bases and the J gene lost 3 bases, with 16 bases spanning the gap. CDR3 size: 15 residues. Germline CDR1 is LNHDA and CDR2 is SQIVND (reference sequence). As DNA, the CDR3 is TGTGCCAGTCTCGGCGGGGATGGGGCTAATGAAAAACTGTTTTTT. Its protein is CASLGGDGANEKLFF.